The source of this T cell receptor beta chain is a study of tumor and adjacent non-tumor tissue in lung cancer. Study at large: On average, productive TCRbeta reads reached about 4 million per sample.

A modified ARM-PCR protocol with three rounds of nested PCR amplified TCRbeta. Each CDR3 protein gets one entry after TCRdb re-called the multiplex PCR reads with MiXCR. The sample holds 60,000 to 85,000 distinct CDR3 sequences, 75% to 90% seen once. No cell sorting was done before RNA was extracted from the tissue. Chemotherapy-naive patients with new lung cancer underwent thoracic surgery in China, August–November 2014. There are a few counts of this clonotype. Its antigen is currently unknown. The junction and the germline gene differ at one end; a read error may be behind it. The CDR3 has 14 amino acids. The germline CDR1 and CDR2 sequences are MNHEY and SVGAGI. Overall study findings and caveats: Compared with tumor, normal lung showed significantly lower TCR diversity. Tumor repertoires had a smaller top 100 clone share than normal lung.

V gene TRBV6-5 combines with J gene TRBJ1-6; D unclear. The sample taken for sequencing was lung tumor tissue. This receptor was obtained from a woman aged 45-59 years with non-small cell lung cancer. The CDR3 here is CASRLHGANSPLHF. The CDR3 coding sequence is TGTGCCAGCAGACTACATGGTGCCAATTCACCCCTACACTTT.